This T cell receptor (beta chain) emerged from a study of T-cell memory formation after mild COVID-19. Study results and limitations: Among CD4+ contracting clones, most were CM and EM, and CD8+ ones EMRA. Researchers could not confirm that second-wave clones peaking on day 37 targeted SARS-CoV-2.

This clonotype has only a few counts. Its antigen remains unidentified. MiXCR was run by TCRdb on the 5' RACE reads, yielding one entry per CDR3 protein. Among 10,000 to 15,000 distinct CDR3 sequences listed, roughly 15% were seen once. The germline gives CDR1 WNHNN, CDR2 SYGVQD (reference sequence). This CDR3 has 14 amino acids. V was trimmed by 3 bases and J by 1 base, leaving 9 bases between them. The gene calls are TRBV10-1 and TRBJ1-1; D is ambiguous. The sequenced sample consisted of PBMCs or a T cell subset sorted from them (not recorded which). This clonotype was sampled from a man younger than 35 who had mild COVID-19 (a few samples of this study predate the infection). Cell type and time point are not known. CDR3 in DNA: TGCGCCAGCAGTGAAGGGTTGGAGAACACTGAAGCTTTCTTT. Translated: CASSEGLENTEAFF.